This is a list of T cell receptor beta chains from one sample in a study of radiotherapy plus CTLA-4 blockade in lung cancer. The method was immunoSEQ multiplex PCR; TCRdb's version includes in-frame clones alone and lacks a portion of them. The sample lists 45,000 to 55,000 clones; about 88% were seen once. Material: peripheral blood, obtained from a patient treated with radiotherapy plus ipilimumab. The receptors stem from a human donor with non-small cell lung cancer whose response to radiotherapy plus ipilimumab could not be evaluated. Both conserved end residues are part of each CDR3. Part of the rows lack a size; the others show once, few, many or a class for expanded clones.

v_gene	abundance	j_gene	CDR3aa
TRBV4-2	NA	TRBJ1-3	CASSQDRTRSGNTIYF
TRBV15	NA	TRBJ2-1	CATSPRSGLADSYNEQFF
TRBV13	NA	TRBJ2-3	CASSPRTGGRTDTQYF
TRBV29-1	NA	TRBJ1-4	CSASGTGNEKLFF
TRBV5-1	once	TRBJ1-3	CASSSEAVGSGNTIYF
TRBV5-5	NA	TRBJ2-1	CASSLTSGSHNEQFF
TRBV6-5	NA	TRBJ1-4	CASSYSNRNEKLFF
TRBV2	few	TRBJ1-2	CASSPRQIYGYTF
TRBV6-5	once	TRBJ2-5	CASSYGLAGGTETQYF
TRBV7-8	NA	TRBJ2-4	CASSPPDSAQNIQYF
TRBV5-6	few	TRBJ2-3	CASSLLTGPRSTDTQYF
TRBV19	NA	TRBJ1-1	CASSPTATGATEAFF
TRBV25-1	NA	TRBJ2-1	CASSVQGFNEQFF
TRBV2	NA	TRBJ2-7	CASRRGIGTYEQYF
TRBV6-5	NA	TRBJ1-5	CASSTGRNQPQHF
TRBV30	NA	TRBJ1-4	CAWSVDRGYQLFF
TRBV20-1	NA	TRBJ1-1	CSGALNTEAFF
TRBV28	NA	TRBJ2-7	CASGPQGLAGGREQYF
TRBV19	once	TRBJ2-5	CASSIDAGVETQYF
TRBV18	NA	TRBJ2-5	CASSSDREETQYF
TRBV20-1	NA	TRBJ1-2	CSARAAYGYTF
TRBV5-4	NA	TRBJ2-2	CASSPGQRLTGELFF
TRBV19	NA	TRBJ2-6	CASSIGQGSLPGANVLTF
TRBV27	NA	TRBJ2-1	CASSQGERQFF
TRBV19	NA	TRBJ1-1	CASSSLQGGAFF
TRBV29-1	NA	TRBJ2-7	CSVGQSKQYF
TRBV2	NA	TRBJ2-1	CASSGQAGNEQFF
TRBV19	NA	TRBJ2-2	CASSTPAGTNTGELFF
TRBV7-9	NA	TRBJ2-5	CASSGDSLQETQYF
TRBV28	NA	TRBJ1-2	CASSFPLGLISRDTLNYGYTF
TRBV5-6	NA	TRBJ2-2	CASSLAGTANTGELFF
TRBV4-3	NA	TRBJ2-1	CASSQVEGAGNEQFF